One and the same sample provided the 14 T cell receptor beta chains below, sequenced in a study of regulatory T cells in long-lasting Graves disease. Time point here: newly diagnosed GD, antithyroid drugs for less than 3 months. PBMC-derived RNA was used for the TCR library. TCR beta libraries were built with iRepertoire HTBI primers and Arm-PCR of CDR3 regions. TCRdb itself ran the multiplex PCR reads through MiXCR, one entry per CDR3 protein. The sample lists 350,000 to 500,000 distinct CDR3 sequences, 16% seen once, with over 8.5% in the top ten. These records were also assigned to another study, of T cells in Graves' hyperthyroidism and ophthalmopathy.

The specimen comprised peripheral blood mononuclear cells (PBMCs), sampled at new diagnosis, from a patient treated with antithyroid drugs. Receptor source: a woman aged 30 to 39 with Graves disease.

This clonotype was detected ten times or more. V usage is TRBV6-5 and J usage is TRBJ1-1, with a tentative D call TRBD1 (5 bases). The V end was cut by 4 bases, the J end by 1 base, with 7 bases between. Germline loops: CDR1 MNHEY, CDR2 SVGAGI. CDR3 length: 13 amino acids. CDR3 in amino acids: CASSWGRNTEAFF. CDR3 nucleotides: TGTGCCAGCAGTTGGGGCAGGAACACTGAAGCTTTCTTT.

This clonotype was seen many times. V and J are TRBV12-5 and TRBJ2-3, with D unresolved. The CDR3 spans 12 residues. Germline-derived CDR1 and CDR2 are LGHNT and FRNRAP. Trimming removed 5 bases from V and 4 bases from J, with 7 bases in between. DNA for the CDR3: TGTGCTAGTGGTAACCTTGCAGATACGCAGTATTTT. Its translation: CASGNLADTQYF.

A few counts support this clonotype. The junction does not match germline at one end; this may be a read error. The rearrangement uses TRBV4-2 and TRBJ2-7, with TRBD2 matching over 9 bases. From germline, CDR1 is LGHNA and CDR2 YNFKEQ. The CDR3 consists of 16 residues. The CDR3 DNA is TGCGCCAGCAGCCAAGGGTCTCTAGCGGGATACTACGAGCAGTACTTC. Translating it yields CASSQGSLAGYYEQYF.

This chain connects TRBV28 to TRBJ1-1; possibly TRBD1 for D (6 bases). Between the trimmed V and J ends, which lost 7 bases and 4 bases, there was a span of 19 bases. CDR1 is MDHEN, CDR2 SYDVKM, per germline. The CDR3 consists of 15 residues. The DNA for the CDR3 is TGTGCCAGCAACTCAGGCGGGGGCGGGGGCACTGAAGCTTTCTTT. This gives the protein CASNSGGGGGTEAFF.

This clonotype was observed a few times. The chain has TRBV7-2 and TRBJ1-3, with TRBD1 identical over 7 bases. In germline, CDR1 is SGHTA, CDR2 FQGNSA. The CDR3 length is 16 residues. Losses at the gene ends were 5 bases for V and 3 bases for J; bases not matched to a gene: 10. CDR3 coding DNA: TGTGCCAGCAGCCTACGACAGGGAGTAGTTGGAAACACCATATATTTT. Translation gives CASSLRQGVVGNTIYF.

This clonotype has only a few counts. The V and J genes are TRBV19 and TRBJ2-1, with a tentative D call TRBD1 (5 bases). The germline CDR1 and CDR2 sequences are LNHDA and SQIVND (reference sequence). This CDR3 region has 11 residues. The V and J ends lost 9 bases and 10 bases respectively, with 13 bases between them. CDR3 sequence (DNA): TGTGCCAGCACGACAGATCGAGAGCAGTTCTTC. This translates into CASTTDREQFF. Together with reference TRBV19 and TRBJ2-1, the CDR3 gives the full variable domain: DGGITQSPKYLFRKEGQNVTLSCEQNLNHDAMYWYRQDPGQGLRLIYYSQIVNDFQKGDIAEGYSVSREKKESFPLTVTSAQKNPTAFYLCASTTDREQFFGPGTRLTVL.

J is TRBJ2-1 and V is TRBV20-1, with D tentatively TRBD2 (6 bases). The CDR3 sequence is 14 residues long. V lost 2 bases and J 4 bases, leaving 12 bases between the germline ends. Germline V gives CDR1 DFQATT, CDR2 SNEGSKA (reference sequence). The CDR3 DNA is TGCAGTGCTAGACCAGCCCGGGGGTACAATGAGCAGTTCTTC. Translating it yields CSARPARGYNEQFF.

The sample holds a few counts of this clonotype. The rearrangement uses TRBV4-2 and TRBJ1-4; the match to TRBD1 covers 7 bases. Per the germline V gene, CDR1 is LGHNA and CDR2 is YNFKEQ. V gave up 2 bases and J gave up 0 bases; unmatched junction bases: 15. The CDR3 is 20 residues long. CDR3 sequence reads: CASSQMPQRGLVPTNEKLFF. CDR3 nucleotide sequence: TGTGCCAGCAGCCAAATGCCCCAGAGGGGGCTGGTACCAACTAATGAAAAACTGTTTTTT.

In its sample, this clonotype was seen many times. The V gene is TRBV18, the J gene TRBJ2-6; D is possibly TRBD1 or TRBD2 (5 bases each). The CDR3 spans 17 residues. V lost 2 bases to trimming and J lost 2 bases, with 13 bases between them. Germline-derived CDR1 and CDR2 are KGHSH and LQKENI. The CDR3 DNA reads as TGTGCCAGCTCACCATTGGGACCTTGGACTGGGGCCAACGTCCTGACTTTC. Amino acids: CASSPLGPWTGANVLTF.

A remark on this clonotype: A much bigger clone sits one base away, suggesting this may be a read error. CDR3 loop: CASSFDGRGNEQFF. Here the CDR3 DNA reads TGTGCCAGCAGCTTCGACGGGAGGGGTAATGAGCAGTTCTTC. The rearrangement uses TRBV7-3 and TRBJ2-1; 8 nucleotides line up with TRBD2. The CDR3 loop spans 14 amino acids. Per germline, CDR1 SGHTA and CDR2 FQGTGA. V dropped 3 bases and J dropped 7; count of bases not matched to a gene: 5.

This clonotype has ten or more counts. This chain uses TRBV5-4 with TRBJ2-1; no clear D. Germline CDR1 reads SGHNT; CDR2 reads YYREEE (reference sequence). The V gene lost 4 bases and the J gene lost 4 bases, with 12 bases spanning the gap. The CDR3 is 14 amino acids. This chain's CDR3 is CASSGALGYNEQFF. DNA of the CDR3: TGTGCCAGCAGCGGCGCGCTAGGATACAATGAGCAGTTCTTC.

There are a few counts of this clonotype. V is TRBV18 and J is TRBJ1-2; D is uncertain. The germline V gene encodes CDR1 KGHSH and CDR2 LQKENI. V lost 1 base, J lost 8 bases, and 20 bases lay in between. The CDR3 covers 16 residues. CDR3 region: CASSPQRAEGRGGYTF. The CDR3 coding sequence is TGTGCCAGCTCACCACAAAGGGCGGAGGGCCGCGGAGGCTACACCTTC.

This clonotype has ten or more counts. The rearrangement uses TRBV12-3 or TRBV12-4 and TRBJ1-2, with no clear D. The CDR3 covers 13 residues. Deletions cut 2 bases from V and 6 bases from J, with 10 bases between. This chain's CDR3 is CASSLSRDDGYTF. CDR3 sequence (DNA): TGTGCCAGCAGTTTATCCCGAGATGATGGCTACACCTTC.

The table lists this clonotype with many counts. The J gene is TRBJ2-5, the V gene TRBV3-1; 8 nucleotides match TRBD2. Germline V lookup: CDR1 LGHDT, CDR2 YNNKEL (reference sequence). The CDR3 extends over 15 amino acids. Trimming took 4 bases from V and 0 from J; bases not matched to a gene: 4. Here the CDR3 reads CASSPGAGDQETQYF. CDR3 coding DNA: TGTGCCAGCAGCCCGGGAGCGGGAGACCAAGAGACCCAGTACTTC.